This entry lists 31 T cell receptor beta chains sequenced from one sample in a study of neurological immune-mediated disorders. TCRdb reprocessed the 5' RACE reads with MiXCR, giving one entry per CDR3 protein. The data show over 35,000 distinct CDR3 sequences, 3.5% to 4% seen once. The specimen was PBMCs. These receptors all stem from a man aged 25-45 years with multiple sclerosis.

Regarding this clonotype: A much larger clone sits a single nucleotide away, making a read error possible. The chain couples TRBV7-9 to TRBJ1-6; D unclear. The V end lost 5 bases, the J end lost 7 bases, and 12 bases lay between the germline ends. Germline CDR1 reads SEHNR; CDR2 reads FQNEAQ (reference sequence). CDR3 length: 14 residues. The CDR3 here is CASSAPGKNSPLHF. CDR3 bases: TGTGCCAGCAGCGCGCCGGGAAAGAATTCACCCCTCCACTTT.

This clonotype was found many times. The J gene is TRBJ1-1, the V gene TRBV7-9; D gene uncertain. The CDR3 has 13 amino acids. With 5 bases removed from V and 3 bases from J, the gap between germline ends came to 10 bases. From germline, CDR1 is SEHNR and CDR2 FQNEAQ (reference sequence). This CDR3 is CASSRDGYTEAFF. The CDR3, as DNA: TGTGCCAGCAGCCGCGACGGATACACTGAAGCTTTCTTT.

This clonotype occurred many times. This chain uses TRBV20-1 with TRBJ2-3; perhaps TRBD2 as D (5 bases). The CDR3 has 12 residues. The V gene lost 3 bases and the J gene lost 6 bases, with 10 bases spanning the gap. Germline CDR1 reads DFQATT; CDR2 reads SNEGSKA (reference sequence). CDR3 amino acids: CSASLDLDTQYF. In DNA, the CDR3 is TGCAGTGCTAGCTTGGACTTGGATACGCAGTATTTT.

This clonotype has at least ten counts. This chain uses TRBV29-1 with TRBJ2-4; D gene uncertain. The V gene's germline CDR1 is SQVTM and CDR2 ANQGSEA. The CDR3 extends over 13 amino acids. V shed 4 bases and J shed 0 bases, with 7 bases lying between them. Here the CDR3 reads CSVVALAKNIQYF. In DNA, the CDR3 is TGCAGCGTTGTAGCTCTAGCCAAAAACATTCAGTACTTC.

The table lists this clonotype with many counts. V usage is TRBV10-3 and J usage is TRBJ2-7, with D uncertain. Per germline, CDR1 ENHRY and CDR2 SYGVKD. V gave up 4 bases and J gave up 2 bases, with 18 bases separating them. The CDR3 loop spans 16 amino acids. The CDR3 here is CAISGRVTSRAYEQYF. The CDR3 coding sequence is TGTGCCATCAGTGGAAGGGTCACCTCCCGGGCCTACGAGCAGTACTTC.

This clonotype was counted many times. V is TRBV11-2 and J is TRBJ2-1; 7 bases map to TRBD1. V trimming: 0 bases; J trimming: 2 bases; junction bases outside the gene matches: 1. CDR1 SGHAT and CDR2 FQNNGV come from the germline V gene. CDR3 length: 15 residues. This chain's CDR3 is CASSLDRGTYNEQFF. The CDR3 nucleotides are TGTGCCAGCAGCTTAGACAGGGGGACCTACAATGAGCAGTTCTTC.

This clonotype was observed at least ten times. CDR3 in amino acids: CASSSRRISTDTQYF. CDR3 nucleotides: TGTGCCAGCAGCTCTCGGCGCATCAGCACAGATACGCAGTATTTT. The rearrangement joins TRBV14 to TRBJ2-3; no reliable D call. V was cut by 5 bases and J by 0 bases, with 12 bases left in between. CDR1 SGHDN and CDR2 FVKESK come from the germline V gene. This CDR3 is 15 amino acids long.

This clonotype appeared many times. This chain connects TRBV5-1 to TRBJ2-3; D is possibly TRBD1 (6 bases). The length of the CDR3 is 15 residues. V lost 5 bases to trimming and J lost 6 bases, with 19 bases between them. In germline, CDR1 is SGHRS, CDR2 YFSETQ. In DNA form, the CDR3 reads TGCGCCAGCAGAGTTCCGGCAGGGGATGGGGATACGCAGTATTTT. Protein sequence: CASRVPAGDGDTQYF.

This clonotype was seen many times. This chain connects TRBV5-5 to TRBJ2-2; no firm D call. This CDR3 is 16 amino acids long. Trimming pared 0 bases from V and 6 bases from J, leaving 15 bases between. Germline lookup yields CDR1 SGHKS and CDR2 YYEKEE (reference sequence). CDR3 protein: CASSLGLTFGAGELFF. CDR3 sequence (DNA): TGTGCCAGCAGCTTGGGGCTAACCTTTGGAGCCGGGGAGCTGTTTTTT. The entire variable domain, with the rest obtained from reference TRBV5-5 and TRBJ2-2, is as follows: DAGVTQSPTHLIKTRGQQVTLRCSPISGHKSVSWYQQVLGQGPQFIFQYYEKEERGRGNFPDRFSARQFPNYSSELNVNALLLGDSALYLCASSLGLTFGAGELFFGEGSRLTVL.

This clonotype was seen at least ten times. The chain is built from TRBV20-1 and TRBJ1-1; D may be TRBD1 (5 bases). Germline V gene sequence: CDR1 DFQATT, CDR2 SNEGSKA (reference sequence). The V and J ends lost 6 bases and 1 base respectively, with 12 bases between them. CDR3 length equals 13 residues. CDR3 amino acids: CSALTQGNTEAFF. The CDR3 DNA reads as TGCAGTGCATTGACCCAGGGGAACACTGAAGCTTTCTTT.

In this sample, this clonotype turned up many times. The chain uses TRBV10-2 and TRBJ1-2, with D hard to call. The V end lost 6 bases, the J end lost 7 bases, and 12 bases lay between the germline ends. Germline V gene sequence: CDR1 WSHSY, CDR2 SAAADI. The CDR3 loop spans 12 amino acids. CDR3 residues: CASRSLMGGYTF. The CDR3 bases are TGCGCCAGCAGGAGTTTAATGGGTGGCTACACCTTC.

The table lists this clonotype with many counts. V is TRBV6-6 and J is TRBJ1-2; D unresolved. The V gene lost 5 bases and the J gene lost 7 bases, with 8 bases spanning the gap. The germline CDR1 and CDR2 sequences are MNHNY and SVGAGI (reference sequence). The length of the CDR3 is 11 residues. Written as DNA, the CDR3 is TGTGCCAGCAGTCCGACGGGTGGCTACACCTTC. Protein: CASSPTGGYTF.

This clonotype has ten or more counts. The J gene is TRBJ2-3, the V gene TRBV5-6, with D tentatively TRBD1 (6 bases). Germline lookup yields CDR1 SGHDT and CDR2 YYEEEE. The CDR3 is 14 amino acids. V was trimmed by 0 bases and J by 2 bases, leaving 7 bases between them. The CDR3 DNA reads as TGTGCCAGCAGCTTGGGACAGGACACAGATACGCAGTATTTT. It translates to CASSLGQDTDTQYF.

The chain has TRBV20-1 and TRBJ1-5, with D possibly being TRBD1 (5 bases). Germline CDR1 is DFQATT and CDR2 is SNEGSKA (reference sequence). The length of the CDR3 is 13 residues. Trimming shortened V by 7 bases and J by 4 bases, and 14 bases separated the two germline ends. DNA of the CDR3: TGCAGTGTCGAAGCTGGGGGGAATCAGCCCCAGCATTTT. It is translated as CSVEAGGNQPQHF.

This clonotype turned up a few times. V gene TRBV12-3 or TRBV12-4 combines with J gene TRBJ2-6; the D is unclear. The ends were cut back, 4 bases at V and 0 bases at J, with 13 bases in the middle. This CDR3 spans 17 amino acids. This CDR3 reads CASSSLPPGSGANVLTF. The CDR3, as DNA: TGTGCCAGCAGTTCCTTACCTCCCGGCTCTGGGGCCAACGTCCTGACTTTC.

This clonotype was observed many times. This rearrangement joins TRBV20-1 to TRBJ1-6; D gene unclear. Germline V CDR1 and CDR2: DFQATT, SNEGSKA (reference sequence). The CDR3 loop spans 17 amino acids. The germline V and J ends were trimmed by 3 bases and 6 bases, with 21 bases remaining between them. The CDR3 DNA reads TGCAGTGCTAGGGGAGGGTCGGGTCGAGGGATTAATTCACCCCTCCACTTT. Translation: CSARGGSGRGINSPLHF.

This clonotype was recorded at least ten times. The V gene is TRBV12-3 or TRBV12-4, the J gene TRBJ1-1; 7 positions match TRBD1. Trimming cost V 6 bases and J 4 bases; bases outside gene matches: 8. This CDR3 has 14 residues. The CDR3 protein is CASRIQGGATEAFF. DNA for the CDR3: TGTGCCAGCAGAATCCAGGGGGGGGCCACTGAAGCTTTCTTT.

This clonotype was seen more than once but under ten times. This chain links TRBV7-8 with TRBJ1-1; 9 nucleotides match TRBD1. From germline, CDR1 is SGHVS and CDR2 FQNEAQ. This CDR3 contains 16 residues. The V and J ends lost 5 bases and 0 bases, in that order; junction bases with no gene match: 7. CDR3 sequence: CASSLRDRALNTEAFF. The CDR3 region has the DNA TGTGCCAGCAGCCTCCGGGACAGGGCTTTGAACACTGAAGCTTTCTTT.

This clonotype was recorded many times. The CDR3 DNA reads TGTGCCAGCAGTTATAGCACAGATACGCAGTATTTT. It is translated as CASSYSTDTQYF. The V gene is TRBV12-3 or TRBV12-4, the J gene TRBJ2-3; no clear D gene. The CDR3 contains 12 residues. Trimming removed 4 bases at V and 0 bases at J, with 2 bases between.

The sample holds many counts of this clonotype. Here the CDR3 DNA reads TGTGCCAGCAGCTTAGGAGGGGACAGGGAATTGTATAGCAATCAGCCCCAGCATTTT. This codes for CASSLGGDRELYSNQPQHF. This chain connects TRBV7-2 to TRBJ1-5; 9 bases are a match to TRBD1. Germline V gene lookup returns CDR1 SGHTA and CDR2 FQGNSA. CDR3 length: 19 amino acids. V lost 1 base to trimming and J lost 0 bases; unmatched junction nucleotides: 10.

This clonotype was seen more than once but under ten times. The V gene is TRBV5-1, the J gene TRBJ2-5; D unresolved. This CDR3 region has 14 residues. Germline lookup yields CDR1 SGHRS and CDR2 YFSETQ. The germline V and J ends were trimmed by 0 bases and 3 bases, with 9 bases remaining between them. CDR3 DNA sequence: TGCGCCAGCAGCTTGGATGTCCTGAAAGAGACCCAGTACTTC. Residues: CASSLDVLKETQYF.

CDR3 amino acids: CASRPGLASNTQYF. CDR3 coding DNA: TGTGCCAGCAGGCCGGGACTAGCGTCAAATACGCAGTATTTT. This chain connects TRBV6-2 or TRBV6-3 to TRBJ2-3, with 10 bases that match TRBD2. The germline gives CDR1 MNHEY, CDR2 SVGEGT. The CDR3 contains 14 residues. Unmatched junction bases numbered 7, after V lost 6 bases and J lost 7 bases.

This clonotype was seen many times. The CDR3 sequence: CASSSDRNNEQFF. The CDR3 coding sequence is TGTGCCAGCAGCTCGGACAGGAACAATGAGCAGTTCTTC. This chain links TRBV12-3 or TRBV12-4 with TRBJ2-1, with 7 positions matching TRBD1. The V segment lost 6 bases and the J segment 5 bases; nucleotides outside the gene matches: 4. The CDR3 is 13 amino acids.

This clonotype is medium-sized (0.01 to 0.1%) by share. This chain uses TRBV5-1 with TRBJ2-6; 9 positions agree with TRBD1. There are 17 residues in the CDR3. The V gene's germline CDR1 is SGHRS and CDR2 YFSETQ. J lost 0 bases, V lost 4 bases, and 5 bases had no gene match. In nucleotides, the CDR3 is TGCGCCAGCAGCCCTCTGACAGGGGGCTCTGGGGCCAACGTCCTGACTTTC. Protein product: CASSPLTGGSGANVLTF.

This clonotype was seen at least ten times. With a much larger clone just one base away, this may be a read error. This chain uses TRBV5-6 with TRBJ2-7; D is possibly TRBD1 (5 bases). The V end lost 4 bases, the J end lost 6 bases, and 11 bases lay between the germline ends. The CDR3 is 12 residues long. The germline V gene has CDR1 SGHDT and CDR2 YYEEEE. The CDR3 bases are TGTGCCAGCAGCACAAATGGGGCCGAGCAGTACTTC. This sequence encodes CASSTNGAEQYF. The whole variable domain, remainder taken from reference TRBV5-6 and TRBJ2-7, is DAGVTQSPTHLIKTRGQQVTLRCSPKSGHDTVSWYQQALGQGPQFIFQYYEEEERQRGNFPDRFSGHQFPNYSSELNVNALLLGDSALYLCASSTNGAEQYFGPGTRLTVT.

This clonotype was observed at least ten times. CDR3 sequence (DNA): TGCAGTGCCGAGAAGCGGGGGGGCGGGACAGATACGCAGTATTTT. Translating gives CSAEKRGGGTDTQYF. J is TRBJ2-3 and V is TRBV20-1, with 10 bases that match TRBD2. The CDR3 runs to 15 residues. CDR1 DFQATT and CDR2 SNEGSKA come from the germline V gene (reference sequence). V was clipped by 6 bases and J by 3 bases; unmatched bases: 9.

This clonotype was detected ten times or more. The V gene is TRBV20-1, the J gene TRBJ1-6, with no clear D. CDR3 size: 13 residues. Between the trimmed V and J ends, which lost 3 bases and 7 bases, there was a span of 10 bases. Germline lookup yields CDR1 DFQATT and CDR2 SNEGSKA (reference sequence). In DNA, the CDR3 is TGCAGTGCTAGGCGGTCGGGGAATTCACCCCTCCACTTT. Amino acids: CSARRSGNSPLHF.

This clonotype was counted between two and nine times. The CDR3: CASRLGETGTDTQYF. DNA for the CDR3: TGTGCCAGCCGTCTAGGGGAGACGGGGACAGATACGCAGTATTTT. This rearrangement joins TRBV10-3 to TRBJ2-3; TRBD1 or TRBD2 may be the D gene (5 bases each). The ends were cut back, 10 bases at V and 3 bases at J, with 20 bases in the middle. The germline gives CDR1 ENHRY, CDR2 SYGVKD. CDR3 length equals 15 residues.

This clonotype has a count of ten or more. The CDR3 reads CASSQLAGGRDEQFF. The CDR3 DNA is TGTGCCAGCAGCCAACTAGCGGGGGGCCGCGATGAGCAGTTCTTC. The chain combines TRBV7-9 with TRBJ2-1; 12 bases are shared with TRBD2. The CDR3 loop spans 15 amino acids. Germline-derived CDR1 and CDR2 are SEHNR and FQNEAQ (reference sequence). V lost 5 bases, J lost 8 bases, and 7 bases stayed unmatched.

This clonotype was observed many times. The CDR3 DNA follows: TGTGCCATCAGTGAGTCGGGGGGCCAAGAGACCCAGTACTTC. Encoded protein: CAISESGGQETQYF. The chain carries TRBV10-3 and TRBJ2-5, with D perhaps matching TRBD2 (6 bases). V lost 0 bases and J 1 base, leaving 6 bases between the germline ends. CDR1 and CDR2 from the germline V gene are ENHRY and SYGVKD. The CDR3 runs 14 residues.

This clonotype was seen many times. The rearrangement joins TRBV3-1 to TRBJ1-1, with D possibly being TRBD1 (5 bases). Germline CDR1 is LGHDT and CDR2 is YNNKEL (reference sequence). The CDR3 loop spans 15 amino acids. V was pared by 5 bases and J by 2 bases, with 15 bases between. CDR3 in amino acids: CASSSFVQANTEAFF. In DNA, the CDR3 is TGTGCCAGCAGCTCCTTCGTACAGGCTAACACTGAAGCTTTCTTT.